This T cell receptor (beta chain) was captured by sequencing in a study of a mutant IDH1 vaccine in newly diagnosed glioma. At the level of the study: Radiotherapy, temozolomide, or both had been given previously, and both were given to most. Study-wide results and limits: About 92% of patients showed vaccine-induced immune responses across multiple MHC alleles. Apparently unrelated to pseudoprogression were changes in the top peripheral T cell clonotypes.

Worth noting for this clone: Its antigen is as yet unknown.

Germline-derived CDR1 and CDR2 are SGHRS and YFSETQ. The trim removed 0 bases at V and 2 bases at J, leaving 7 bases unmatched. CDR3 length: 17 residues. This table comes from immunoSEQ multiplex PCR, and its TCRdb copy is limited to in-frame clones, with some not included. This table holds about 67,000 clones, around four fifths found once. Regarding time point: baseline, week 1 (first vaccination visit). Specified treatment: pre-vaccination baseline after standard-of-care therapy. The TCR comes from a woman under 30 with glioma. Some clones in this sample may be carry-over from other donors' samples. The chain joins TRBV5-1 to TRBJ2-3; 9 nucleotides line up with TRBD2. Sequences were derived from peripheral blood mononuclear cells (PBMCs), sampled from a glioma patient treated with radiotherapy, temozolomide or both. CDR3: CASSLVSLAGLTDTQYF. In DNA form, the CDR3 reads TGCGCCAGCAGCTTGGTCTCACTAGCGGGTCTCACAGATACGCAGTATTTT. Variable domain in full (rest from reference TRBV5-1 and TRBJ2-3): KAGVTQTPRYLIKTRGQQVTLSCSPISGHRSVSWYQQTPGQGLQFLFEYFSETQRNKGNFPGRFSGRQFSNSRSEMNVSTLELGDSALYLCASSLVSLAGLTDTQYFGPGTRLTVL.